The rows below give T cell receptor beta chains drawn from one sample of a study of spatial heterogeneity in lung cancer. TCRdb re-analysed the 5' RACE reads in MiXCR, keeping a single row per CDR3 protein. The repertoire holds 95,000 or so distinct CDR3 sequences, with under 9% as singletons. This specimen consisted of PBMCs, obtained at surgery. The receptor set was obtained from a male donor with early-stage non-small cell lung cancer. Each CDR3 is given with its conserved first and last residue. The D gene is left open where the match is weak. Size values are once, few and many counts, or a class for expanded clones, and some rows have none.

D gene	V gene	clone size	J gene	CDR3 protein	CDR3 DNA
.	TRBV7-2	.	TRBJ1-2	CASSLGRPELGYGYTF	TGTGCCAGCAGCTTGGGACGGCCGGAATTAGGGTATGGCTACACCTTC
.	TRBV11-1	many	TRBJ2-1	CASSLAGKGTDEQFF	TGTGCCAGCAGCTTAGCGGGAAAAGGGACCGATGAGCAGTTCTTC
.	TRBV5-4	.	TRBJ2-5	CASPPEGAETQYF	TGTGCCAGCCCTCCGGAGGGGGCAGAGACCCAGTACTTC
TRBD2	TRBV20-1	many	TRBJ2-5	CSARDVLAGGPSETQYF	TGCAGTGCTAGAGACGTTCTAGCGGGGGGGCCCAGTGAGACCCAGTACTTC
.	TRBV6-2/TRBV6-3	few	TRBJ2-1	CASTDRYNEQFF	TGTGCCAGCACCGACAGATACAATGAGCAGTTCTTC
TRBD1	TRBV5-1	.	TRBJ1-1	CASSLGTDLNTEAFF	TGCGCCAGCAGCCTAGGGACAGACTTGAACACTGAAGCTTTCTTT
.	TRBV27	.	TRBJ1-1	CASKGTNTEAFF	TGTGCCAGCAAAGGGACGAACACTGAAGCTTTCTTT
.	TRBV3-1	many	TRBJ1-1	CASSQRNTEAFF	TGTGCCAGCAGCCAAAGGAACACTGAAGCTTTCTTT
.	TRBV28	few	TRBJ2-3	CASSLGWGDTQYF	TGTGCCAGCAGTTTAGGCTGGGGAGATACGCAGTATTTT
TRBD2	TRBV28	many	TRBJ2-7	CASSLSVGTSALSYEQYF	TGTGCCAGCAGTTTATCCGTAGGGACTAGCGCCTTGTCCTACGAGCAGTACTTC
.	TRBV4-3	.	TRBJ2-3	CASSQVGYDGYTQYF	TGCGCCAGCAGCCAAGTGGGATACGACGGCTATACGCAGTATTTT
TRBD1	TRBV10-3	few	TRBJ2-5	CAISDSGTGEETQYF	TGTGCCATCAGTGATTCCGGGACAGGGGAGGAGACCCAGTACTTC
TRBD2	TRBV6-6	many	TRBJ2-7	CASSKGGTSETYEQYF	TGTGCCAGCTCCAAAGGAGGGACTAGCGAAACCTACGAGCAGTACTTC
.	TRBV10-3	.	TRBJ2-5	CAISDRGAETQYF	TGTGCCATCAGTGACAGGGGGGCAGAGACCCAGTACTTC
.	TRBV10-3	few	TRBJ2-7	CAISESTGFSYEQYF	TGTGCCATCAGTGAGTCGACCGGTTTCTCCTACGAGCAGTACTTC
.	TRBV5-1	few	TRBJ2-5	CASSSNQGQETQYF	TGCGCCAGCAGCTCCAACCAGGGCCAAGAGACCCAGTACTTC
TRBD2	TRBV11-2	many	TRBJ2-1	CASSFPGGGEQFF	TGTGCCAGCAGCTTCCCGGGGGGTGGTGAGCAGTTCTTC
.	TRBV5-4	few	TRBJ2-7	CASSLGIPVSEQYF	TGTGCCAGCAGCCTCGGGATCCCGGTTAGCGAGCAGTACTTC
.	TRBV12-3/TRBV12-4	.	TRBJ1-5	CASSLGRAQPQHF	TGTGCCAGCAGTTTGGGGAGGGCTCAGCCCCAGCATTTT
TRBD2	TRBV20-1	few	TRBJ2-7	CSARDPRGTEQYF	TGCAGTGCTAGAGATCCGCGGGGGACTGAGCAGTACTTC
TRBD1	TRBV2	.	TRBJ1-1	CASSRQGGGTEAFF	TGTGCCAGCAGTCGACAGGGGGGCGGCACTGAAGCTTTCTTT
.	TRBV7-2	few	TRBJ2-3	CASSLAIRTDTQYF	TGTGCCAGCAGCTTAGCGATCAGGACAGATACGCAGTATTTT
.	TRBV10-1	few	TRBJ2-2	CASSDADTGELFF	TGCGCCAGCAGTGATGCCGACACCGGGGAGCTGTTTTTT
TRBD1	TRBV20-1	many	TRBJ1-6	CSAEQGNRNSPLHF	TGCAGTGCGGAACAGGGGAACAGAAATTCACCCCTCCACTTT
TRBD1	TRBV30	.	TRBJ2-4	CAWSVQGFGVDIQYF	TGTGCCTGGAGTGTACAGGGGTTTGGTGTGGACATTCAGTACTTC
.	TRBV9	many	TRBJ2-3	CASSVVDQDTQYF	TGTGCCAGCAGCGTAGTTGACCAAGATACGCAGTATTTT
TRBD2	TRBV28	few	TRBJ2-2	CASSSPLGRDTGELFF	TGTGCCAGCAGTTCCCCACTGGGGAGGGACACCGGGGAGCTGTTTTTT
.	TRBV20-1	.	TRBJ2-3	CSGSWAGARDTQYF	TGCAGTGGTAGTTGGGCGGGGGCCCGGGATACGCAGTATTTT
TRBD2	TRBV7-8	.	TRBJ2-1	CASSPGSSGKVLNEQFF	TGTGCCAGCAGCCCCGGGTCTAGCGGGAAAGTTCTGAATGAGCAGTTCTTC
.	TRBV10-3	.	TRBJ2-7	CAMQAGAAYEQYF	TGTGCCATGCAGGCGGGGGCCGCCTACGAGCAGTACTTC
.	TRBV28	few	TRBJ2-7	CASSPPGFSYEQYF	TGTGCCAGCAGTCCCCCGGGATTTTCCTACGAGCAGTACTTC
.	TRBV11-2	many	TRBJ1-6	CASRASNSPLHF	TGTGCCAGCAGGGCTAGTAATTCACCCCTCCACTTT
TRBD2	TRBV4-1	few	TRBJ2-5	CASSQDLETSVGETQYF	TGCGCCAGCAGCCAAGATCTCGAGACTAGCGTTGGAGAGACCCAGTACTTC
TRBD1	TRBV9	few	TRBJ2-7	CASSVDPGQGNAEQYF	TGTGCCAGCAGCGTAGACCCCGGACAGGGCAATGCCGAGCAGTACTTC
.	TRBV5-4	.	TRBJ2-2	CASSTDARPGELFF	TGTGCCAGCAGCACGGACGCGCGGCCCGGGGAGCTGTTTTTT
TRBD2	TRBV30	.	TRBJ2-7	CAWTPLGTSGSWGEQYF	TGTGCCTGGACCCCCTTGGGGACTAGCGGGAGTTGGGGCGAGCAGTACTTC
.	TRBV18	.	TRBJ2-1	CASSPLRNEQFF	TGTGCCAGCTCACCGCTCCGGAATGAGCAGTTCTTC
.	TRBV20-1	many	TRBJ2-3	CSAWTSTDTQYF	TGCAGTGCATGGACTAGCACAGATACGCAGTATTTT
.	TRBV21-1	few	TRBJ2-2	CASSKVEQVTGELFF	TGTGCCAGCAGCAAAGTCGAACAGGTGACCGGGGAGCTGTTTTTT
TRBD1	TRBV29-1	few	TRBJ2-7	CSDYQGESSYEQYF	TGCAGCGATTACCAGGGGGAAAGCTCCTACGAGCAGTACTTC
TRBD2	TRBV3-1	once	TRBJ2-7	CASSQDPLGTSGNEQYF	TGTGCCAGCAGCCAAGACCCACTCGGGACTAGCGGGAACGAGCAGTACTTC
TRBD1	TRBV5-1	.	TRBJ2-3	CASSRGQLDTQYF	TGCGCCAGCAGCAGGGGACAGTTGGATACGCAGTATTTT
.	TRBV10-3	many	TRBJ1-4	CAISDRDNEKLFF	TGTGCCATCAGTGACAGAGACAATGAAAAACTGTTTTTT
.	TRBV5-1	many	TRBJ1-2	CASSALYGYTF	TGCGCCAGCAGTGCTCTCTATGGCTACACCTTC
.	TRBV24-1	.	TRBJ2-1	CATGDFNEQFF	TGTGCCACCGGGGACTTTAATGAGCAGTTCTTC
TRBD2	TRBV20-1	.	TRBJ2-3	CSALGPSGGTYTDTQYF	TGCAGTGCTCTAGGGCCTAGCGGGGGGACTTACACAGATACGCAGTATTTT
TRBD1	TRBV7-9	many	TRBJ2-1	CASSLGLRGSPNEQFF	TGTGCCAGCAGCTTAGGCCTCAGGGGGTCCCCCAATGAGCAGTTCTTC
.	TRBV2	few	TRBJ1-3	CASSGNSVDSGNTIYF	TGTGCCAGCAGTGGAAACAGCGTGGACTCTGGAAACACCATATATTTT
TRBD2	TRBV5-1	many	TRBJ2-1	CASSLDTTSGGNEQFF	TGCGCCAGCAGCTTGGATACGACTAGCGGGGGTAATGAGCAGTTCTTC
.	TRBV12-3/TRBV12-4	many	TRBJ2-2	CASSRQGQRTGELFF	TGTGCCAGTTCCCGTCAGGGACAACGTACCGGGGAGCTGTTTTTT
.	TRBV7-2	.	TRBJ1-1	CASSSFPQGEAFF	TGTGCCAGCAGCTCGTTCCCACAGGGTGAAGCTTTCTTT
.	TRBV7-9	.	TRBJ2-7	CASSPPGSVEQYF	TGTGCCAGCAGTCCCCCAGGATCGGTCGAGCAGTACTTC
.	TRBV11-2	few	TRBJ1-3	CASSLAFGGRGNTIYF	TGTGCCAGCAGCTTAGCATTCGGGGGGCGTGGAAACACCATATATTTT
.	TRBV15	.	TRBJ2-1	CATSRDLGGGEQFF	TGTGCCACCAGCAGAGATTTAGGAGGGGGTGAGCAGTTCTTC
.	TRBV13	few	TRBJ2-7	CASSLQGLGEQYF	TGTGCCAGCAGCTTGCAGGGATTGGGCGAGCAGTACTTC
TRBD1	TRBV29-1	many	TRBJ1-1	CSVHRGPMNTEAFF	TGCAGCGTTCACAGGGGACCCATGAACACTGAAGCTTTCTTT
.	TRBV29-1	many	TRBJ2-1	CSAQSYGGNEQFF	TGCAGCGCCCAGTCCTACGGGGGCAATGAGCAGTTCTTC
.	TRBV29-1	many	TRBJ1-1	CSVERGLGTEAFF	TGCAGCGTTGAAAGAGGGCTCGGCACTGAAGCTTTCTTT
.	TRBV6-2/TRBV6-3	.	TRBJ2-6	CASRGVSGANVLTF	TGTGCCAGCCGCGGCGTCTCTGGGGCCAACGTCCTGACTTTC
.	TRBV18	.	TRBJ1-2	CASSLNRDRGYTF	TGTGCCAGCTCACTAAACAGGGATAGAGGCTACACCTTC